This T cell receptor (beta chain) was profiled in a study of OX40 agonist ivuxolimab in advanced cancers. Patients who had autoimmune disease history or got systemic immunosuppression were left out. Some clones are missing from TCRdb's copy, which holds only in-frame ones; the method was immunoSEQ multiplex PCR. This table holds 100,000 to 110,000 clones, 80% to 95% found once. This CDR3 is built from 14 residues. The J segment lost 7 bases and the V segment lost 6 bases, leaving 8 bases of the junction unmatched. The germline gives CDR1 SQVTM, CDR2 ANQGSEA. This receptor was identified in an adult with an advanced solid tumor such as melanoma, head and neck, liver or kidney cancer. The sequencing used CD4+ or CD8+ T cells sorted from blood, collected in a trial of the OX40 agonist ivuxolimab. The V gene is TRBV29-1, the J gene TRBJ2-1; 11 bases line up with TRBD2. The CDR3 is CSVAVGTSGNEQFF. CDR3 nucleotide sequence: TGCAGCGTCGCGGTGGGGACTAGCGGTAATGAGCAGTTCTTC.